The 20 T cell receptor beta chains below come from one sample, sequenced in a study of cytomegalovirus exposure and HLA in healthy donors. PCR primers comprised 60 Vbeta and 13 Jbeta primers. Produced via immunoSEQ multiplex PCR; TCRdb's table is partial and in-frame only. In the table there are about 160,000 clones, over 75% of which are singletons. Sequencing was carried out using PBMCs. Receptors originate from a man aged 50-59 years in good health and CMV-seropositive.

This chain joins TRBV5-1 and TRBJ2-1; 10 positions agree with TRBD2. The CDR3 length is 18 residues. The V gene's germline CDR1 is SGHRS and CDR2 YFSETQ. V gave up 0 bases and J gave up 2 bases; unmatched junction bases: 8. The CDR3 loop reads CASSLVASGGPAYNEQFF. The CDR3 DNA sequence: TGCGCCAGCAGCTTGGTGGCTAGCGGGGGTCCGGCCTACAATGAGCAGTTCTTC.

The chain carries TRBV29-1 and TRBJ2-5; a possible D gene is TRBD1 (5 bases). Germline-derived CDR1 and CDR2 are SQVTM and ANQGSEA. The CDR3 length is 13 residues. V was clipped by 5 bases and J by 5 bases, with 15 bases between them. CDR3 DNA sequence: TGCAGCGTTCCCTCATTGACAGCGGAGACCCAGTACTTC. This encodes CSVPSLTAETQYF.

The V and J genes are TRBV4-1 and TRBJ1-1, with no clear D. V lost 0 bases to trimming and J lost 4 bases, with 15 bases between them. Germline CDR1 is MGHRA and CDR2 is YSYEKL. This CDR3 is 16 amino acids long. DNA of the CDR3: TGCGCCAGCAGCCAAGATCCCCGGGAGATCCTCACTGAAGCTTTCTTT. Translation gives CASSQDPREILTEAFF.

This rearrangement joins TRBV7-3 to TRBJ1-1, with D perhaps matching TRBD1 (5 bases). Per germline, CDR1 SGHTA and CDR2 FQGTGA. V lost 0 bases to trimming and J lost 6 bases, with 8 bases between them. This CDR3 comprises 13 residues. For the CDR3, the DNA is TGTGCCAGCAGCTTAACTGGGGCGGCTGAAGCTTTCTTT. Protein product: CASSLTGAAEAFF.

This clone has just one count. The gene calls are TRBV5-1 and TRBJ2-3; 12 positions match TRBD2. V gave up 0 bases and J gave up 4 bases; unmatched junction bases: 6. This CDR3 contains 17 residues. The germline CDR1 and CDR2 sequences are SGHRS and YFSETQ. In DNA form, the CDR3 reads TGCGCCAGCAGCTTGGGACTAGCGGGAGTTCAGGCAGATACGCAGTATTTT. Translated: CASSLGLAGVQADTQYF.

The chain has TRBV5-1 and TRBJ1-2; no clear D gene. The germline V and J ends were trimmed by 3 bases and 4 bases, with 19 bases remaining between them. The CDR3 length is 16 residues. CDR1 and CDR2 from the germline V gene are SGHRS and YFSETQ. CDR3 protein: CASSSSSAGTFYGYTF. CDR3 coding DNA: TGCGCCAGCAGCTCCAGTTCCGCAGGAACTTTCTATGGCTACACCTTC.

The genes are TRBV18 and TRBJ2-1, with 11 bases identical to TRBD2. There are 17 residues in the CDR3. CDR1 and CDR2 (germline): KGHSH, LQKENI. V lost 2 bases to trimming and J lost 8 bases; unmatched junction nucleotides: 11. In DNA, the CDR3 is TGTGCCAGCTCACCATATAGCGGGAGGGCCAGGTTCGATGAGCAGTTCTTC. Its protein product is CASSPYSGRARFDEQFF.

This chain uses TRBV4-3 with TRBJ2-2; 7 nucleotides line up with TRBD1. Germline-derived CDR1 and CDR2 are LGHNA and YSLEER. With V trimmed by 0 bases and J by 5 bases, 15 bases remained unmatched. This CDR3 has 19 amino acids. Here the CDR3 DNA reads TGCGCCAGCAGCCAAGACTTAAGGTTTGGGACAGAACCTACCGGGGAGCTGTTTTTT. Amino acids: CASSQDLRFGTEPTGELFF.

The gene calls are TRBV15 and TRBJ2-4; TRBD1 aligns across 8 bases. The J segment lost 6 bases and the V segment lost 5 bases, leaving 12 bases of the junction unmatched. The CDR3 is 16 amino acids. Looked up from germline, CDR1 is LNHNV and CDR2 is YYDKDF (reference sequence). CDR3 in amino acids: CATSAFQGAFVNIQYF. CDR3 DNA: TGTGCCACCAGCGCTTTCCAGGGGGCGTTTGTAAACATTCAGTACTTC.

V is TRBV6-5 and J is TRBJ2-5, with D possibly being TRBD1 (6 bases). Per germline, CDR1 MNHEY and CDR2 SVGAGI. This CDR3 comprises 15 residues. Trimming shortened V by 2 bases and J by 8 bases, and 18 bases separated the two germline ends. CDR3 protein: CASSYKGQGPRTQYF. CDR3 nucleotides: TGTGCCAGCAGTTACAAGGGGCAGGGGCCCCGCACCCAGTACTTC.

The J gene is TRBJ2-1, the V gene TRBV5-1, with D unresolved. V lost 2 bases, J lost 5 bases, and 8 bases lay in between. Per the germline V gene, CDR1 is SGHRS and CDR2 is YFSETQ. This CDR3 contains 13 residues. CDR3 DNA sequence: TGCGCCAGCAGCTTTGGCACCGACAATGAGCAGTTCTTC. Amino acid sequence: CASSFGTDNEQFF.

In the case of this clone: Within the sample, other DNA sequences also encode this same CDR3. Here the CDR3 reads CASSYTGGFYEQYF. The CDR3 bases are TGTGCCAGCAGCTACACGGGGGGATTCTACGAGCAGTACTTC. The V gene is TRBV7-8, the J gene TRBJ2-7; 7 bases are shared with TRBD2. Losses at the gene ends were 4 bases for V and 3 bases for J; bases not matched to a gene: 6. Germline CDR1 SGHVS, CDR2 FQNEAQ. The CDR3 covers 14 residues.

The chain carries TRBV7-9 and TRBJ2-5; D possibly corresponds to TRBD1 (6 bases). The CDR3 covers 17 residues. The ends were cut back, 2 bases at V and 7 bases at J, with 23 bases in the middle. Per germline, CDR1 SEHNR and CDR2 FQNEAQ (reference sequence). The DNA for the CDR3 is TGTGCCAGCAGCTTAAGGACCCAGGGGCCATCTAAAGGGACCCAGTACTTC. Its protein is CASSLRTQGPSKGTQYF.

This clone was observed a handful of times. This CDR3 reads CASSLGRGQNMNTEAFF. Written as DNA, the CDR3 is TGTGCCAGCAGCTTAGGTCGTGGGCAGAACATGAACACTGAAGCTTTCTTT. The rearrangement uses TRBV11-2 and TRBJ1-1; D not resolved. Germline V gene data show CDR1 as SGHAT and CDR2 as FQNNGV. CDR3 size: 17 residues. V was cut by 1 base and J by 0 bases, with 15 bases left in between.

This sequence joins TRBV18 and TRBJ1-4, with TRBD1 matching over 7 bases. The V gene's germline CDR1 is KGHSH and CDR2 LQKENI. The length of the CDR3 is 15 residues. The J segment lost 3 bases and the V segment lost 5 bases, leaving 6 bases of the junction unmatched. Here the CDR3 DNA reads TGTGCCAGCTCAATCGGACAGGCTGCTAATGAAAAACTGTTTTTT. It specifies CASSIGQAANEKLFF.

V and J are TRBV27 and TRBJ2-2; TRBD1 is a possible D gene (7 bases). CDR1 and CDR2 from the germline V gene are MNHEY and SMNVEV (reference sequence). The CDR3 is 15 amino acids. Trimming removed 6 bases from V and 2 bases from J, with 13 bases in between. The CDR3 DNA reads as TGTGCCAGCAGATCCCAGGGGGGTAACACCGGGGAGCTGTTTTTT. It translates to CASRSQGGNTGELFF.

This sequence joins TRBV27 and TRBJ1-5, with 7 bases that match TRBD1. The trim removed 4 bases at V and 2 bases at J, leaving 5 bases unmatched. This CDR3 is built from 15 residues. The V gene's germline CDR1 is MNHEY and CDR2 SMNVEV (reference sequence). The DNA of the CDR3 is TGTGCCAGCAGTTCCGACAGGGTGCGCAATCAGCCCCAGCATTTT. Translation: CASSSDRVRNQPQHF.

The rearrangement joins TRBV7-2 to TRBJ1-2, with 7 bases aligning to TRBD1. The CDR3 extends over 14 amino acids. V shed 5 bases, J shed 0 bases, and the junction held 3 bases outside the gene matches. CDR1 is SGHTA and CDR2 is FQGNSA in the germline V gene. DNA of the CDR3: TGTGCCAGCAGCCCCGGACAGGCTAACTATGGCTACACCTTC. Amino acids: CASSPGQANYGYTF.

CDR3 loop: CASSQATGGSTDTQYF. CDR3 DNA sequence: TGCGCCAGCAGCCAAGCTACAGGGGGGAGCACAGATACGCAGTATTTT. This rearrangement joins TRBV4-3 to TRBJ2-3; TRBD1 agrees at 8 bases. V lost 1 base, J lost 0 bases, and 3 bases stayed unmatched. The CDR3 covers 16 residues. From germline, CDR1 is LGHNA and CDR2 YSLEER.

The rearrangement joins TRBV7-8 to TRBJ2-4, with 7 bases lining up with TRBD1. The CDR3 extends over 14 amino acids. Germline V gene data show CDR1 as SGHVS and CDR2 as FQNEAQ. The ends lost 4 bases at V and 3 bases at J; junction bases unmatched: 3. CDR3 protein: CASSSWDSKNIQYF. In DNA form, the CDR3 reads TGTGCCAGCAGCTCGTGGGACAGCAAAAACATTCAGTACTTC.